Reported below is one TCR beta chain. CDR3 length: 15 residues. V was clipped by 6 bases and J by 7 bases, with 19 bases between them. CDR1 and CDR2 from the germline V gene are MDHEN and SYDVKM. These data belong to a study of OX40 agonist ivuxolimab in advanced cancers. Clones were read by immunoSEQ multiplex PCR, and TCRdb kept only the in-frame ones, dropping some. The sample lists roughly 77,000 clones, approximately 85% occurring once. The J gene is TRBJ2-1, the V gene TRBV28; unclear D gene. The sequences come from CD4+ or CD8+ T cells sorted from blood, collected in a trial of the OX40 agonist ivuxolimab. The TCR comes from an adult with an advanced solid tumor such as melanoma, head and neck, liver or kidney cancer. The CDR3 here is CASSYRSPPRNEQFF. The CDR3 nucleotides are TGTGCCAGCAGCTACCGGTCTCCCCCGCGGAATGAGCAGTTCTTC.